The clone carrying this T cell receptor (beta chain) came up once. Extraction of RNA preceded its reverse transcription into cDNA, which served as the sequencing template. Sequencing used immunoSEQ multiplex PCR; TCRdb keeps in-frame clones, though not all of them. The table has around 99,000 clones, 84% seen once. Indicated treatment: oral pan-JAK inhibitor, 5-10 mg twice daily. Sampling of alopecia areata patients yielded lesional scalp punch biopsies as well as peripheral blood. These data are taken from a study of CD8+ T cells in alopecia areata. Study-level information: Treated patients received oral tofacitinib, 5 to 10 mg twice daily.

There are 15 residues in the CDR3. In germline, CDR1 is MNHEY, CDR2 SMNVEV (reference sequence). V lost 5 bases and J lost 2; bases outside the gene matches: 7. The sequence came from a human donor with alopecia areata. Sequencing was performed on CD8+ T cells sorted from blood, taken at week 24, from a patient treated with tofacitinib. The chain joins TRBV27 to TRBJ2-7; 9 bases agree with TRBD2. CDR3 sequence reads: CASSPGLAPTYEQYF. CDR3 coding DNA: TGTGCCAGCAGTCCAGGACTAGCGCCAACCTACGAGCAGTACTTC.